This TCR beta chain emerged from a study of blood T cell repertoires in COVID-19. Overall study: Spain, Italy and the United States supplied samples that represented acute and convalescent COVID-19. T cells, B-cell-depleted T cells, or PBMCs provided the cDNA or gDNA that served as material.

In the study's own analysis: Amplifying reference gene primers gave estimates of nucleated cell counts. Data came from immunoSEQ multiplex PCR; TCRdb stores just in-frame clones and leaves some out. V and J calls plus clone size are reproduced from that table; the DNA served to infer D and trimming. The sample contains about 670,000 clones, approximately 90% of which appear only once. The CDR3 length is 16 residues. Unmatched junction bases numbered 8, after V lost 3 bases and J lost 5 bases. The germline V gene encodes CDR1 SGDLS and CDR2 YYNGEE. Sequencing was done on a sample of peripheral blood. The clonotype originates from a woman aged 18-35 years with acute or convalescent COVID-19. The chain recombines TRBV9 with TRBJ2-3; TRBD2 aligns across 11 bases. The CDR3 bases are TGTGCCAGCAGCGCCGTAGCGGGGGGGCCATTAGATACGCAGTATTTT. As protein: CASSAVAGGPLDTQYF.